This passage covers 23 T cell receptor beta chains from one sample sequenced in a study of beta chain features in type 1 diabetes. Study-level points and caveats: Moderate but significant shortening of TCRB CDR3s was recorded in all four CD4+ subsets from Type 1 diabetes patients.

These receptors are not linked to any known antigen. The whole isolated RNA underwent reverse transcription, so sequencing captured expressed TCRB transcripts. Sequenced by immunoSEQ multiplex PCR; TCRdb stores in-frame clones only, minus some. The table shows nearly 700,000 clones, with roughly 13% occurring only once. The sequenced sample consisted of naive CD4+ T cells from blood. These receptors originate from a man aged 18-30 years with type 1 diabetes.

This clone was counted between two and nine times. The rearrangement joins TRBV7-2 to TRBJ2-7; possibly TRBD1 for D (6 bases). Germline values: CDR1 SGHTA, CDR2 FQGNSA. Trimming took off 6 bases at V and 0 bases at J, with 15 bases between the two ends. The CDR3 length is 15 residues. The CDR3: CASRSTGTISYEQYF. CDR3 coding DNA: TGTGCCAGCAGATCCACCGGGACAATCTCCTACGAGCAGTACTTC.

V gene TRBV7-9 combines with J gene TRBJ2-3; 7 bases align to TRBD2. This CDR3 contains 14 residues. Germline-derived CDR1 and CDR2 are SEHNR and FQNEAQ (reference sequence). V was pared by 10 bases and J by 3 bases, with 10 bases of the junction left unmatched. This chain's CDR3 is CATHGGFETDTQYF. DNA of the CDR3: TGTGCCACCCACGGGGGGTTCGAGACAGATACGCAGTATTTT.

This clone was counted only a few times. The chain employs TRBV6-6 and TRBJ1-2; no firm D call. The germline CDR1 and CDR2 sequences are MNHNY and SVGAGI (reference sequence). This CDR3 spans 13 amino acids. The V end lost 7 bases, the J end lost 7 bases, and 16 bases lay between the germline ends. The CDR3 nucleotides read TGTGCCAGCACGCCTGAGGGAAAGGGTGGCTACACCTTC. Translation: CASTPEGKGGYTF.

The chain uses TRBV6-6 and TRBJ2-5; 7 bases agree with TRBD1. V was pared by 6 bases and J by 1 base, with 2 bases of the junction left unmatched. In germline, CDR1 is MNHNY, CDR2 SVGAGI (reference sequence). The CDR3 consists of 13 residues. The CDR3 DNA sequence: TGTGCCAGCAGCCGGGACAGCCAAGAGACCCAGTACTTC. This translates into CASSRDSQETQYF.

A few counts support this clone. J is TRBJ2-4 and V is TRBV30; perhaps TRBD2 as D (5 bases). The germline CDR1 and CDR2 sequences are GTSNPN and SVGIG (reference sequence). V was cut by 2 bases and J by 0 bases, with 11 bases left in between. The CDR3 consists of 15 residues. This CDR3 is CAWSMAGGAKNIQYF. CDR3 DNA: TGTGCCTGGAGTATGGCAGGAGGAGCCAAAAACATTCAGTACTTC. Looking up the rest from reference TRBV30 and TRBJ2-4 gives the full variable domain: SQTIHQWPATLVQPVGSPLSLECTVEGTSNPNLYWYRQAAGRGLQLLFYSVGIGQISSEVPQNLSASRPQDRQFILSSKKLLLSDSGFYLCAWSMAGGAKNIQYFGAGTRLSVL.

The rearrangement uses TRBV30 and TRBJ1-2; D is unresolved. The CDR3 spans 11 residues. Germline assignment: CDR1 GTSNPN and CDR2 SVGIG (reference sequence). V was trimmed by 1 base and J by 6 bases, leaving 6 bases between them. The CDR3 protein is CAWSEVHGYTF. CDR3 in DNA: TGTGCCTGGAGTGAAGTCCATGGCTACACCTTC. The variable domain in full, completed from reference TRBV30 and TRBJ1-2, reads SQTIHQWPATLVQPVGSPLSLECTVEGTSNPNLYWYRQAAGRGLQLLFYSVGIGQISSEVPQNLSASRPQDRQFILSSKKLLLSDSGFYLCAWSEVHGYTFGSGTRLTVV.

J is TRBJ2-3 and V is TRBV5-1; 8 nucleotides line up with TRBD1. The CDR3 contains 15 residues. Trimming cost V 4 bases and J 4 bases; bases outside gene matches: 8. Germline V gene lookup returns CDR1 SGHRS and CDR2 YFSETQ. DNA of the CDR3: TGCGCCAGCAGCCGCCCGGACAGGGACGCAGATACGCAGTATTTT. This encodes CASSRPDRDADTQYF.

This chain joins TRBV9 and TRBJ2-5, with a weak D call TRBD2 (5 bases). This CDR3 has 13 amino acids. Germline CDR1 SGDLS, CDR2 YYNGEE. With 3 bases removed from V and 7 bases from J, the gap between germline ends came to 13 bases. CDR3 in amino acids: CASSAGPEGTQYF. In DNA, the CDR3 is TGTGCCAGCAGCGCCGGACCAGAGGGGACCCAGTACTTC.

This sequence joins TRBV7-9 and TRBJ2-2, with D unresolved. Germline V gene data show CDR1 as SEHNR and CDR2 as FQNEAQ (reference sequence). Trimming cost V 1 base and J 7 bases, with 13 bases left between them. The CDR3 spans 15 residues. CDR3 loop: CASSLGVVSFGELFF. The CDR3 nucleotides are TGTGCCAGCAGCTTAGGAGTAGTTTCTTTCGGGGAGCTGTTTTTT.

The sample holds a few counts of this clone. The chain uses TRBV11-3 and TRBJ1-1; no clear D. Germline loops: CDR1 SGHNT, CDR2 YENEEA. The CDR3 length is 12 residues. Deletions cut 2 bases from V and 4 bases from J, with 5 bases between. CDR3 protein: CASSLTSTEAFF. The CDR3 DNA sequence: TGTGCCAGCAGCTTAACTAGCACTGAAGCTTTCTTT.

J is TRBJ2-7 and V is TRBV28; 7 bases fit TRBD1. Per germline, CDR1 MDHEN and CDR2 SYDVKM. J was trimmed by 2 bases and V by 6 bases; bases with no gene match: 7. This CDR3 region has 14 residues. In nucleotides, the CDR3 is TGTGCCAGCAGCCTAGGACAGGCCGCCTACGAGCAGTACTTC. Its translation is CASSLGQAAYEQYF.

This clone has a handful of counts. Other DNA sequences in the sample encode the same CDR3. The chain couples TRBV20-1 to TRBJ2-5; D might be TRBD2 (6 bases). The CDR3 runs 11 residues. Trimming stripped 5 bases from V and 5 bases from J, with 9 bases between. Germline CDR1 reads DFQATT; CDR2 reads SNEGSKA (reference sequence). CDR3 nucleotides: TGCAGTGCTCCCGGAGGGGAGACCCAGTACTTC. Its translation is CSAPGGETQYF.

CDR3 nucleotide sequence: TGCGCCAGCAGCCGGGACAACTACGAGCAGTACTTC. It translates to CASSRDNYEQYF. The chain employs TRBV5-1 and TRBJ2-7; possibly TRBD1 for D (6 bases). The CDR3 totals 12 residues. Germline V gene lookup returns CDR1 SGHRS and CDR2 YFSETQ. Trimming took 4 bases from V and 3 from J, leaving 8 bases between them. The whole variable domain, remainder taken from reference TRBV5-1 and TRBJ2-7, is KAGVTQTPRYLIKTRGQQVTLSCSPISGHRSVSWYQQTPGQGLQFLFEYFSETQRNKGNFPGRFSGRQFSNSRSEMNVSTLELGDSALYLCASSRDNYEQYFGPGTRLTVT.

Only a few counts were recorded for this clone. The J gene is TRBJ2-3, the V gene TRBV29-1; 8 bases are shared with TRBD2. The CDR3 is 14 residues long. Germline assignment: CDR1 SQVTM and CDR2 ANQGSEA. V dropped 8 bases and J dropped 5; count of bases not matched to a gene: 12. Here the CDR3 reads CSSLTSGGIDTQYF. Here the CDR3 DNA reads TGCAGCTCACTCACGTCGGGGGGGATAGATACGCAGTATTTT.

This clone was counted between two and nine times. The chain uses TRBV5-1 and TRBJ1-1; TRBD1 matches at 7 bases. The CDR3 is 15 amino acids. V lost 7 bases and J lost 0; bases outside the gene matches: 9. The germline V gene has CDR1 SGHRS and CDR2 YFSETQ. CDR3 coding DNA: TGCGCCAGCCATCATCGGGACAGCCTGAACACTGAAGCTTTCTTT. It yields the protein CASHHRDSLNTEAFF.

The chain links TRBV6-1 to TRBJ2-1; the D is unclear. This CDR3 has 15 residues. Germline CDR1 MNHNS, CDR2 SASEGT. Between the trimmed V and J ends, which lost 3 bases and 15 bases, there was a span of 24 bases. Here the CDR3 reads CASSDGRPQVIKWFF. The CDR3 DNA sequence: TGTGCCAGCAGTGATGGGCGCCCTCAGGTGATCAAGTGGTTCTTC.

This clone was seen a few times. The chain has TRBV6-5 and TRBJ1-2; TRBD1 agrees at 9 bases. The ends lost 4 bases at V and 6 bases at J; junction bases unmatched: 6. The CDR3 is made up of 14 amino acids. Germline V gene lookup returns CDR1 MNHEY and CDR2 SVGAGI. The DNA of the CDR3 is TGTGCCAGCAGTTCTTGGGACAGGGTGGATGGCTACACCTTC. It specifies CASSSWDRVDGYTF.

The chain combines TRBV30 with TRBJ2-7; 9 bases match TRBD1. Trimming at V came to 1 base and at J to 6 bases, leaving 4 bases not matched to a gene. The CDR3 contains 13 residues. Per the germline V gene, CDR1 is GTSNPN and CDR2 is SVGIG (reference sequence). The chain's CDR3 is CAWSGTGDIEQYF. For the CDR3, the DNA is TGTGCCTGGAGTGGGACAGGGGATATCGAGCAGTACTTC.

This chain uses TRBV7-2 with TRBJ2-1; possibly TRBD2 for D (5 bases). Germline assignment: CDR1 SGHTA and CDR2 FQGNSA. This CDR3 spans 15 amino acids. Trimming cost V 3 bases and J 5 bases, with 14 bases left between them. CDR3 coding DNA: TGTGCCAGCAGCTTTCCCGGGGTCGTCCACAATGAGCAGTTCTTC. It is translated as CASSFPGVVHNEQFF.

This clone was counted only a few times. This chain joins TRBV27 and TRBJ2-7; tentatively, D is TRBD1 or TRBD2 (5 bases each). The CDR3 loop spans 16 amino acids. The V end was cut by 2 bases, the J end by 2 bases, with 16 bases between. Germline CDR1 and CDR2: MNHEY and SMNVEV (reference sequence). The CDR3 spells CASSLPGGAGAYEQYF. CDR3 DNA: TGTGCCAGCAGTTTACCCGGTGGGGCCGGGGCCTACGAGCAGTACTTC.

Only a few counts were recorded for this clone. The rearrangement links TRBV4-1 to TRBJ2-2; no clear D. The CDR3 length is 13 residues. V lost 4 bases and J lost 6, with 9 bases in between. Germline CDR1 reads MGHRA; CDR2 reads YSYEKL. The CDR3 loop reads CASSLNRAGELFF. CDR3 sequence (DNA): TGCGCCAGCAGCCTGAACCGCGCCGGGGAGCTGTTTTTT.

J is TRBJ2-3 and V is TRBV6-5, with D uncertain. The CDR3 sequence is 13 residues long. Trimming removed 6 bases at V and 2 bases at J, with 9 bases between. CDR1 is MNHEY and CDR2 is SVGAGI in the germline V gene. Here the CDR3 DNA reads TGTGCCAGCAGGCGAGACTCCACAGATACGCAGTATTTT. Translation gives CASRRDSTDTQYF.

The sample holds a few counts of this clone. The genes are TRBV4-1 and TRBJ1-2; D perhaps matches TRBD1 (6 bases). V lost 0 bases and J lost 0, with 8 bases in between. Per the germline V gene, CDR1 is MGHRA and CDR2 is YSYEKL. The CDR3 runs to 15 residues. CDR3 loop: CASSQEQGPNYGYTF. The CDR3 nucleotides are TGCGCCAGCAGCCAAGAACAGGGCCCTAACTATGGCTACACCTTC.